Presented here are 25 T cell receptor beta chains from one specimen sequenced in a study of blood T cell repertoires in COVID-19. Using immunoSEQ multiplex PCR, the repertoire was profiled, and TCRdb retains in-frame clones only, with some absent. The table includes some 300,000 clones, 70% to 90% detected once. Sequencing was carried out using peripheral blood. The receptor set was obtained from a woman in her 70s with COVID-19, enrolled during active disease.

This chain uses TRBV18 with TRBJ1-1; 10 nucleotides line up with TRBD1. J lost 10 bases, V lost 6 bases, and 11 bases had no gene match. The germline V gene encodes CDR1 KGHSH and CDR2 LQKENI. This CDR3 contains 14 residues. CDR3 protein: CASSPGTGERGAFF. The CDR3 DNA is TGTGCCAGCTCGCCCGGGACAGGGGAGCGAGGAGCTTTCTTT.

The J gene is TRBJ1-1, the V gene TRBV2; D not resolved. CDR1 SNHLY and CDR2 FYNNEI come from the germline V gene. V lost 7 bases and J 6 bases, leaving 12 bases between the germline ends. This CDR3 has 12 residues. Written as DNA, the CDR3 is TGTGCCAGCACGTCAGTGGTCCCTGAAGCTTTCTTT. As protein: CASTSVVPEAFF.

The rearrangement uses TRBV3-1 (or the pseudogene TRBV3-2) and TRBJ2-7; 8 nucleotides agree with TRBD1. With 6 bases clipped from V and 12 bases from J, the junction kept 10 bases outside the gene matches. The V gene's germline CDR1 is LGHDT and CDR2 YNNKEL (reference sequence). The CDR3 is 12 residues long. CDR3 amino acids: CASSSGQGAVYF. The CDR3 nucleotides are TGTGCCAGCAGTTCCGGACAGGGCGCTGTGTACTTC.

The chain is built from TRBV4-3 and TRBJ2-1, with D maybe TRBD2 (7 bases). CDR1 LGHNA and CDR2 YSLEER come from the germline V gene. CDR3 length: 16 residues. Trimming left V 0 bases short and J 6 bases short, with 15 bases between. CDR3 nucleotides: TGCGCCAGCAGCCAAGATCGGAGGGGGGGTCGCAATGAGCAGTTCTTC. Amino acids: CASSQDRRGGRNEQFF.

The rearrangement joins TRBV24-1 to TRBJ2-1, with D possibly TRBD1 on 5 matching bases. Germline CDR1 is KGHDR and CDR2 is SFDVKD. V gave up 1 base and J gave up 7 bases, with 13 bases separating them. The CDR3 runs 15 residues. For the CDR3, the DNA is TGTGCCACCAGTGATTTCCAGGGATTTAGAAATGAGCAGTTCTTC. Its protein product is CATSDFQGFRNEQFF.

This clone was observed a few times. The chain combines TRBV2 with TRBJ2-1, with D unresolved. CDR3 length: 12 residues. From germline, CDR1 is SNHLY and CDR2 FYNNEI. V gave up 1 base and J gave up 8 bases, with 6 bases separating them. In nucleotides, the CDR3 is TGTGCCAGCAGTGAAGACTGGTATGAGCAGTTCTTC. Its protein product is CASSEDWYEQFF.

The chain is built from TRBV12-5 and TRBJ1-3; TRBD1 matches at 7 bases. V lost 1 base and J lost 0; bases outside the gene matches: 12. Germline CDR1 reads LGHNT; CDR2 reads FRNRAP. This CDR3 contains 19 residues. CDR3 protein: CASGLALWGQLYSGNTIYF. CDR3 sequence (DNA): TGTGCTAGTGGTTTGGCCCTTTGGGGACAGCTCTACTCTGGAAACACCATATATTTT.

The chain uses TRBV12-3 or TRBV12-4 and TRBJ1-1, with D unresolved. With 1 base removed from V and 6 bases from J, the gap between germline ends came to 9 bases. This CDR3 comprises 13 residues. The CDR3 sequence: CASSLVLSPEAFF. The CDR3 DNA reads TGTGCCAGCAGTTTAGTTCTTAGCCCTGAAGCTTTCTTT.

This rearrangement joins TRBV11-3 to TRBJ2-1; tentatively, D is TRBD1 (5 bases). CDR3 length: 13 amino acids. Germline assignment: CDR1 SGHNT and CDR2 YENEEA. V was cut by 0 bases and J by 7 bases, with 7 bases left in between. CDR3 nucleotides: TGTGCCAGCAGCTTAGACAGGGTAAATGAGCAGTTCTTC. It translates to CASSLDRVNEQFF.

This sequence joins TRBV7-6 and TRBJ2-3; TRBD2 matches 9 bases. Germline loops: CDR1 SGHVS, CDR2 FNYEAQ. The CDR3 covers 15 residues. After removal of 5 bases from V and 4 bases from J, the junction contained 7 bases not matched to a gene. Written as DNA, the CDR3 is TGTGCCAGCAGCCCCTTAAGCGGGGGGTCAGATACGCAGTATTTT. This encodes CASSPLSGGSDTQYF.

This clone was recorded a few times. The rearrangement links TRBV27 to TRBJ1-1; 8 nucleotides align to TRBD1. Germline values: CDR1 MNHEY, CDR2 SMNVEV (reference sequence). This CDR3 contains 16 residues. The V segment lost 1 base and the J segment 1 base; nucleotides outside the gene matches: 5. The CDR3 reads CASSLYPGTGNTEAFF. CDR3 nucleotide sequence: TGTGCCAGCAGTTTATACCCCGGGACAGGGAACACTGAAGCTTTCTTT.

J is TRBJ1-2 and V is TRBV2, with 8 bases matching TRBD1. This CDR3 is built from 15 residues. J gave up 2 bases and V 6 bases, and 8 bases lay outside the gene matches. Germline values: CDR1 SNHLY, CDR2 FYNNEI. CDR3 sequence (DNA): TGTGCCAGCAGGGAACAGGGGGACCCCAACTATGGCTACACCTTC. Its protein is CASREQGDPNYGYTF.

V is TRBV20-1 and J is TRBJ2-3; tentatively, D is TRBD1 (6 bases). This CDR3 has 11 amino acids. Germline-derived CDR1 and CDR2 are DFQATT and SNEGSKA (reference sequence). Trimming pared 3 bases from V and 12 bases from J, leaving 13 bases between. The CDR3 sequence is CSASGDKSQYF. DNA of the CDR3: TGCAGTGCTAGCGGGGACAAAAGCCAGTATTTT.

This chain uses TRBV7-8 with TRBJ1-6; D possibly corresponds to TRBD1 (5 bases). Trimming shortened V by 5 bases and J by 10 bases, and 15 bases separated the two germline ends. This CDR3 has 14 residues. Germline assignment: CDR1 SGHVS and CDR2 FQNEAQ. The CDR3 DNA reads TGTGCCAGCAGCCGGGGCGGGGAAGAATCACCCCTCCACTTT. It specifies CASSRGGEESPLHF. The whole variable domain, remainder taken from reference TRBV7-8 and TRBJ1-6, is GAGVSQSPRYKVAKRGQDVALRCDPISGHVSLFWYQQALGQGPEFLTYFQNEAQLDKSGLPSDRFFAERPEGSVSTLKIQRTQQEDSAVYLCASSRGGEESPLHFGNGTRLTVT.

The rearrangement uses TRBV11-2 and TRBJ1-2; D is ambiguous. The CDR3 extends over 15 amino acids. CDR1 and CDR2 (germline): SGHAT, FQNNGV. With 0 bases removed from V and 4 bases from J, the gap between germline ends came to 12 bases. The CDR3 DNA sequence: TGTGCCAGCAGCTTAGATTTGACCTCGGGCTATGGCTACACCTTC. Encoded protein: CASSLDLTSGYGYTF.

The chain has TRBV7-9 and TRBJ2-5, with D unclear. CDR3 length equals 12 residues. Germline V CDR1 and CDR2: SEHNR, FQNEAQ (reference sequence). V lost 0 bases and J lost 7, with 6 bases in between. The CDR3 spells CASSLASGTQYF. CDR3 DNA sequence: TGTGCCAGCAGCTTAGCCAGTGGGACCCAGTACTTC.

This chain connects TRBV5-6 to TRBJ1-2; 7 bases map to TRBD1. Germline CDR1 SGHDT, CDR2 YYEEEE. V trimming: 0 bases; J trimming: 5 bases; junction bases outside the gene matches: 4. This CDR3 comprises 14 residues. The CDR3 is CASSLGQGRYGYTF. The CDR3, as DNA: TGTGCCAGCAGCTTGGGACAGGGACGGTATGGCTACACCTTC. The full variable domain, completed using reference TRBV5-6 and TRBJ1-2, is DAGVTQSPTHLIKTRGQQVTLRCSPKSGHDTVSWYQQALGQGPQFIFQYYEEEERQRGNFPDRFSGHQFPNYSSELNVNALLLGDSALYLCASSLGQGRYGYTFGSGTRLTVV.

The chain links TRBV30 to TRBJ2-7, with D perhaps matching TRBD2 (5 bases). The V gene lost 6 bases and the J gene lost 1 base, with 10 bases spanning the gap. CDR1 and CDR2 from the germline V gene are GTSNPN and SVGIG (reference sequence). The CDR3 is made up of 12 amino acids. CDR3 bases: TGTGCCTGTTCAGCGGAGTCCTACGAGCAGTACTTC. Amino acid sequence: CACSAESYEQYF. The variable domain in full, with the rest retrieved from reference TRBV30 and TRBJ2-7, is SQTIHQWPATLVQPVGSPLSLECTVEGTSNPNLYWYRQAAGRGLQLLFYSVGIGQISSEVPQNLSASRPQDRQFILSSKKLLLSDSGFYLCACSAESYEQYFGPGTRLTVT.

The V call is TRBV27, the J call TRBJ2-7, with 8 bases aligning to TRBD2. Germline assignment: CDR1 MNHEY and CDR2 SMNVEV (reference sequence). The junction had 12 bases not matched to a gene; V was cut back by 2 bases and J by 6 bases. The CDR3 loop spans 16 amino acids. The CDR3 sequence: CASSLRGAGAFGEQYF. Written as DNA, the CDR3 is TGTGCCAGCAGTTTACGTGGAGCGGGGGCCTTCGGCGAGCAGTACTTC.

This sequence joins TRBV28 and TRBJ1-2; D may be TRBD1 (6 bases). The CDR3 has 14 amino acids. The V gene lost 8 bases and the J gene lost 2 bases, with 15 bases spanning the gap. Germline V gives CDR1 MDHEN, CDR2 SYDVKM. CDR3 DNA sequence: TGTGCCAGCCAAAGGGACACTTTAAACTATGGCTACACCTTC. Protein sequence: CASQRDTLNYGYTF.

The rearrangement links TRBV11-2 to TRBJ2-7; TRBD1 matches 7 bases. The CDR3 extends over 17 amino acids. Per the germline V gene, CDR1 is SGHAT and CDR2 is FQNNGV. The junction had 14 bases not matched to a gene; V was cut back by 1 base and J by 5 bases. In DNA, the CDR3 is TGTGCCAGCAGCTTAGTCCCGACAGGGACCCTCAGCGACGAGCAGTACTTC. Its protein product is CASSLVPTGTLSDEQYF. Together with reference TRBV11-2 and TRBJ2-7, the CDR3 gives the full variable domain: EAGVAQSPRYKIIEKRQSVAFWCNPISGHATLYWYQQILGQGPKLLIQFQNNGVVDDSQLPKDRFSAERLKGVDSTLKIQPAKLEDSAVYLCASSLVPTGTLSDEQYFGPGTRLTVT.

The genes are TRBV12-3 or TRBV12-4 and TRBJ2-2; 7 nucleotides align to TRBD1. CDR3 size: 12 residues. Trimming cost V 6 bases and J 6 bases; bases outside gene matches: 1. The CDR3 DNA sequence: TGTGCCAGCAGCACAGGGGCCGGGGAGCTGTTTTTT. It codes for CASSTGAGELFF.

The chain is built from TRBV4-1 and TRBJ2-5; tentative D call: TRBD2 (5 bases). V was pared by 0 bases and J by 6 bases, with 11 bases between. CDR1 and CDR2 from the germline V gene are MGHRA and YSYEKL. CDR3 size: 14 residues. The CDR3 region has the DNA TGCGCCAGCAGCCAAGATGAGGGCGGACAGACCCAGTACTTC. Amino acid sequence: CASSQDEGGQTQYF.

The J gene is TRBJ2-4, the V gene TRBV10-2; D ambiguous. The CDR3 contains 15 residues. Germline V gene data show CDR1 as WSHSY and CDR2 as SAAADI. V dropped 10 bases and J dropped 0 bases, with 16 bases sitting between them. In DNA, the CDR3 is TGCGCCACCGCCGAGGCCCTGATAGCCAAAAACATTCAGTACTTC. Protein product: CATAEALIAKNIQYF.

The chain couples TRBV7-3 to TRBJ2-2; 7 bases are shared with TRBD2. CDR3 length: 16 amino acids. CDR1 is SGHTA and CDR2 is FQGTGA in the germline V gene. V was pared by 5 bases and J by 3 bases, with 9 bases of the junction left unmatched. The CDR3 DNA follows: TGTGCCAGCAGCGCCTCGGGAGCGGGGTACACCGGGGAGCTGTTTTTT. Translating it yields CASSASGAGYTGELFF. The full variable domain, completed using reference TRBV7-3 and TRBJ2-2, is GAGVSQTPSNKVTEKGKYVELRCDPISGHTALYWYRQSLGQGPEFLIYFQGTGAADDSGLPNDRFFAVRPEGSVSTLKIQRTERGDSAVYLCASSASGAGYTGELFFGEGSRLTVL.